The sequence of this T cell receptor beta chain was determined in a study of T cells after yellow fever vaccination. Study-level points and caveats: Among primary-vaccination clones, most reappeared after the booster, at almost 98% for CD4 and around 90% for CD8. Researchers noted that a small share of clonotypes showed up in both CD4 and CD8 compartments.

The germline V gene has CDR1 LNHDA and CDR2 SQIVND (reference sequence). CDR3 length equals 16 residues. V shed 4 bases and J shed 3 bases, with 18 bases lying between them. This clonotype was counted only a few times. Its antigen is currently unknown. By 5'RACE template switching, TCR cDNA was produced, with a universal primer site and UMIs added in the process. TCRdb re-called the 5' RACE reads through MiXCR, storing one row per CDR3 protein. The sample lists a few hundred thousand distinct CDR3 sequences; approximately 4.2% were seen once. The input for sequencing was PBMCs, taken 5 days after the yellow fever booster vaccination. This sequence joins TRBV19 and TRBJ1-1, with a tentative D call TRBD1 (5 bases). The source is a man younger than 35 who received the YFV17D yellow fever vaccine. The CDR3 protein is CASSRPVTEIHTEAFF. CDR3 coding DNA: TGTGCCAGTAGTAGACCCGTGACAGAAATCCACACTGAAGCTTTCTTT.